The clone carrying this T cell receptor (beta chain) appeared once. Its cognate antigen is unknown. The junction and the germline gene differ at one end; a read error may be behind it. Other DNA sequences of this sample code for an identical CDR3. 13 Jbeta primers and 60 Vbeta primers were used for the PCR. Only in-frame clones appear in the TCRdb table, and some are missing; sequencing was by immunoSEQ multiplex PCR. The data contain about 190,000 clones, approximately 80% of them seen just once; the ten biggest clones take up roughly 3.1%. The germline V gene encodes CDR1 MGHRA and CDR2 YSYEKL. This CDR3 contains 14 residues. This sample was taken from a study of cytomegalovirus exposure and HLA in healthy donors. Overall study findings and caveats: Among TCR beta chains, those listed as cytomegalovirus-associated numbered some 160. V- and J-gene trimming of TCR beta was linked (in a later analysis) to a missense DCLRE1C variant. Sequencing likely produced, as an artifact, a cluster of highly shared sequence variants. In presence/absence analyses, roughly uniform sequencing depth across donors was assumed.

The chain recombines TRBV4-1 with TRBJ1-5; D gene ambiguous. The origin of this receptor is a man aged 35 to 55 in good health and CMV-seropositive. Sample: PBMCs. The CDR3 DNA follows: TGTGCCAGCAGCCAAGAAGGAGGCCGTCAGCCCCAGCATTTT. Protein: CASSQEGGRQPQHF.